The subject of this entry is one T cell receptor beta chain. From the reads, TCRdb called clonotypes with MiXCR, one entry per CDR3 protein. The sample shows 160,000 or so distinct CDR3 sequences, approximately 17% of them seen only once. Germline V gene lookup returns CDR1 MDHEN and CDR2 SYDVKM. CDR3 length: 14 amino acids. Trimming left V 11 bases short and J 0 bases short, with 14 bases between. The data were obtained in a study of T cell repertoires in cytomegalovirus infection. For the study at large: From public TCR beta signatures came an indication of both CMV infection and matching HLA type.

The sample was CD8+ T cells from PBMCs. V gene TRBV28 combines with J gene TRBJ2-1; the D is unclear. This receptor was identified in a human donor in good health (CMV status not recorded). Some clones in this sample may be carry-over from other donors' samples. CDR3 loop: CASGGLDSYNEQFF. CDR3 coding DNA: TGTGCCTCTGGTGGGCTGGACTCCTACAATGAGCAGTTCTTC. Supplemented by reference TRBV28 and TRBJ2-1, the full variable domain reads DVKVTQSSRYLVKRTGEKVFLECVQDMDHENMFWYRQDPGLGLRLIYFSYDVKMKEKGDIPEGYSVSREKKERFSLILESASTNQTSMYLCASGGLDSYNEQFFGPGTRLTVL.